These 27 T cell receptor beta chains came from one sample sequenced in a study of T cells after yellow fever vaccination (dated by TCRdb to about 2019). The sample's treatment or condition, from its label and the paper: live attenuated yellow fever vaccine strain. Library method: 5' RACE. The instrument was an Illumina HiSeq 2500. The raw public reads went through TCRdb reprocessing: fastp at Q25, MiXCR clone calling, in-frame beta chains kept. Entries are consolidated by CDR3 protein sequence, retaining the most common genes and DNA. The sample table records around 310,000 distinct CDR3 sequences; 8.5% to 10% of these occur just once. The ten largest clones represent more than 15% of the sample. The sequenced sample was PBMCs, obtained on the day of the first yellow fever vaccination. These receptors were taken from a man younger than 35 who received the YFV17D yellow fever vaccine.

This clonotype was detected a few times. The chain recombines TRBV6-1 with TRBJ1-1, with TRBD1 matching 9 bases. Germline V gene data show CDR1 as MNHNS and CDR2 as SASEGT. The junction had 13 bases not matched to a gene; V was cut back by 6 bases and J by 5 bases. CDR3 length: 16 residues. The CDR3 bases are TGTGCCAGCAGCTCCGATTACAGGGGGCGTTGGACTGAAGCTTTCTTT. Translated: CASSSDYRGRWTEAFF.

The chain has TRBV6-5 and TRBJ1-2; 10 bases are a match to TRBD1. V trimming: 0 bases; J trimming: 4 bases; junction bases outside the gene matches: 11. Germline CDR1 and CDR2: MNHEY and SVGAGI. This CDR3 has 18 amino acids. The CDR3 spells CASSYSSNRDRGAYGYTF. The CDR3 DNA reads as TGTGCCAGCAGTTACTCATCAAACCGGGACAGGGGTGCCTATGGCTACACCTTC.

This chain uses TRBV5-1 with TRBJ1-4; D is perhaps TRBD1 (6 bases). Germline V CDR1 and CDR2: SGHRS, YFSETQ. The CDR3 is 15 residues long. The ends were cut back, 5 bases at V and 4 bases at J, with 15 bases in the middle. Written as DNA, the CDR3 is TGCGCCAGCAGGCCAAACAGGGTCCTTAATGAAAAACTGTTTTTT. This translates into CASRPNRVLNEKLFF.

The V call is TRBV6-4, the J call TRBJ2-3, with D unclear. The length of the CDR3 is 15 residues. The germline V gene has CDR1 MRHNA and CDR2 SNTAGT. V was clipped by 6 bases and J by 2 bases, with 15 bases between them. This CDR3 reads CASSHRAGATDTQYF. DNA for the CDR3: TGTGCCAGCAGCCATAGAGCCGGTGCCACAGATACGCAGTATTTT.

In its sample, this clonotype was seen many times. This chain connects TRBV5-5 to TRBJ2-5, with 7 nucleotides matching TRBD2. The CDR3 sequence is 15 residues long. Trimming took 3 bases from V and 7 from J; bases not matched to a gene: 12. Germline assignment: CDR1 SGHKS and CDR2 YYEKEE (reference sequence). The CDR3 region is CASSSRLRGRGTQYF. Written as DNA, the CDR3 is TGTGCCAGCAGCTCCCGCCTAAGAGGGAGGGGGACCCAGTACTTC.

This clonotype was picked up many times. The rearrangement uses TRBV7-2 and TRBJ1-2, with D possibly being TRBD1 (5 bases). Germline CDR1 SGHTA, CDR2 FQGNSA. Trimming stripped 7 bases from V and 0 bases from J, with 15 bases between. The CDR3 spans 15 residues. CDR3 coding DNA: TGTGCCAGCACCACAGAGGGGTCAGCTAACTATGGCTACACCTTC. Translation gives CASTTEGSANYGYTF. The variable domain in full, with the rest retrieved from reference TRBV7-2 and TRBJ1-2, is GAGVSQSPSNKVTEKGKDVELRCDPISGHTALYWYRQSLGQGLEFLIYFQGNSAPDKSGLPSDRFSAERTGGSVSTLTIQRTQQEDSAVYLCASTTEGSANYGYTFGSGTRLTVV.

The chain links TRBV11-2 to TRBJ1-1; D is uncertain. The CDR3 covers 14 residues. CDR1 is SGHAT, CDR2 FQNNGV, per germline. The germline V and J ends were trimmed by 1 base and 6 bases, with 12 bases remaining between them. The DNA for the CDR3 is TGTGCCAGCAGCTTAGTGGCCAGGAGCGCTGAAGCTTTCTTT. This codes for CASSLVARSAEAFF.

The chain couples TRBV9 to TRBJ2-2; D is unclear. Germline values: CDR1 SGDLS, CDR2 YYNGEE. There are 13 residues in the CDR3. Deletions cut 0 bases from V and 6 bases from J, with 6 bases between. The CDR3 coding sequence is TGTGCCAGCAGCGTAGCGGTCCCCGGGGAGCTGTTTTTT. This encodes CASSVAVPGELFF.

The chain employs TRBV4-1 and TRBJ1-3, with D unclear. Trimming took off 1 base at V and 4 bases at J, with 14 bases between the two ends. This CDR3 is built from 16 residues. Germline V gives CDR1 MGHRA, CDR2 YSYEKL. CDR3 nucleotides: TGCGCCAGCAGCCAAGGTATCCGCTCGACGGGAAACACCATATATTTT. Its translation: CASSQGIRSTGNTIYF.

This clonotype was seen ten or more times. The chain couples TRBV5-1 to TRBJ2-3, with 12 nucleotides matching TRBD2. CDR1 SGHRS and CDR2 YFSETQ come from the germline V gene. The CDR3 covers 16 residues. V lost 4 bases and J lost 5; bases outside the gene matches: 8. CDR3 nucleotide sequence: TGCGCCAGCAGCGCGCTAGCGGGGGGGAATCAAGATACGCAGTATTTT. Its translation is CASSALAGGNQDTQYF.

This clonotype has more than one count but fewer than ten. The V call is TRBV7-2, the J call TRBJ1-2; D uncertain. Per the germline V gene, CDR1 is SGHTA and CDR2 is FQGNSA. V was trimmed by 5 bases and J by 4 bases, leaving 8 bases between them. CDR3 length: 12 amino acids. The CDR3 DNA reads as TGTGCCAGCAGCCCCCCACGCTATGGCTACACCTTC. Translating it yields CASSPPRYGYTF.

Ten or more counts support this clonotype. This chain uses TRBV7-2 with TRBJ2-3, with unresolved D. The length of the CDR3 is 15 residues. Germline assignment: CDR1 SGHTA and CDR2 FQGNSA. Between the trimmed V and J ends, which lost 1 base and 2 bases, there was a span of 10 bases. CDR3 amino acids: CASSLGSEFTDTQYF. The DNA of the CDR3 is TGTGCCAGCAGCTTAGGGTCAGAATTCACAGATACGCAGTATTTT.

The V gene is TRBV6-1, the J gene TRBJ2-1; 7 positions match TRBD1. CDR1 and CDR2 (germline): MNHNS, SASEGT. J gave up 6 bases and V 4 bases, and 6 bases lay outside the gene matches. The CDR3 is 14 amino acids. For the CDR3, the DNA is TGTGCCAGCAGTGGCCAGGGGGAAGTCAATGAGCAGTTCTTC. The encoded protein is CASSGQGEVNEQFF.

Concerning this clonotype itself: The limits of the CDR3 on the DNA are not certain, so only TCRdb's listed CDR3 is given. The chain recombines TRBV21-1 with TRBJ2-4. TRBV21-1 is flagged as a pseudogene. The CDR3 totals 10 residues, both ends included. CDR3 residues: CYYCGHIQYF.

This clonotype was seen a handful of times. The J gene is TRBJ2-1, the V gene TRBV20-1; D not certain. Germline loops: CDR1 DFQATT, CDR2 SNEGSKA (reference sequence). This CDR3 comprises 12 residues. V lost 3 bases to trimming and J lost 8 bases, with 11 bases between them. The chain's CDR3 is CSASNRGDEQFF. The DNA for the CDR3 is TGCAGTGCTAGTAACAGAGGCGATGAGCAGTTCTTC.

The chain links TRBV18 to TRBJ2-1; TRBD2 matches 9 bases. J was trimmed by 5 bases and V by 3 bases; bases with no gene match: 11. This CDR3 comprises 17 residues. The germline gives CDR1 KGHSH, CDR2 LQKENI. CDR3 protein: CASSPTYERGANNEQFF. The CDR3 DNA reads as TGTGCCAGCTCACCGACGTACGAGCGGGGGGCCAACAATGAGCAGTTCTTC.

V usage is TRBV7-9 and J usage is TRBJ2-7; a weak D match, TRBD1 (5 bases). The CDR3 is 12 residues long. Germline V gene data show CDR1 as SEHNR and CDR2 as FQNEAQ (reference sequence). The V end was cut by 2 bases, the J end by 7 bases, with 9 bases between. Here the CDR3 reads CASSLKGVEQYF. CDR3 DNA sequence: TGTGCCAGCAGCTTAAAAGGGGTGGAGCAGTACTTC.

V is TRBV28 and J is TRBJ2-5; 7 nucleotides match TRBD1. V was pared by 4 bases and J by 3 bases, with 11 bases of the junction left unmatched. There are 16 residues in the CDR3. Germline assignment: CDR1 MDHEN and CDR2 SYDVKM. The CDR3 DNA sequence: TGTGCCAGCAGTTCTCGAAACAGGGGAATCGAAGAGACCCAGTACTTC. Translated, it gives CASSSRNRGIEETQYF. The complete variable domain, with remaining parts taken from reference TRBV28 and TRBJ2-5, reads DVKVTQSSRYLVKRTGEKVFLECVQDMDHENMFWYRQDPGLGLRLIYFSYDVKMKEKGDIPEGYSVSREKKERFSLILESASTNQTSMYLCASSSRNRGIEETQYFGPGTRLLVL.

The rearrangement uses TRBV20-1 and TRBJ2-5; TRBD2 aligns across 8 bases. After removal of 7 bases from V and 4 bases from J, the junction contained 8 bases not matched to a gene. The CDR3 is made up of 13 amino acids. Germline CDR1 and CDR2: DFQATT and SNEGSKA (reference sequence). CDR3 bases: TGCAGTGTGTCGGGGGGGCCTCCAGAGACCCAGTACTTC. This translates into CSVSGGPPETQYF.

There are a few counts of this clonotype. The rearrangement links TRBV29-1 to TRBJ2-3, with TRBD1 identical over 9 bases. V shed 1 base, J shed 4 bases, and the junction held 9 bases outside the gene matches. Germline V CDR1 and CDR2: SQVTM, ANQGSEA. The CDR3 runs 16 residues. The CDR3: CSVEAAGTGPPDTQYF. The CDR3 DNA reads TGCAGCGTTGAAGCCGCCGGGACAGGGCCCCCAGATACGCAGTATTTT.

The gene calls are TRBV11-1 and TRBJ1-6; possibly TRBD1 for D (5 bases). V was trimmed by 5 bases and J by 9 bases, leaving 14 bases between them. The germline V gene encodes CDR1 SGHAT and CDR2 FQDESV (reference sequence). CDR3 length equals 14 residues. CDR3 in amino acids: CASSQEGELSPLHF. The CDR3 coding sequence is TGTGCCAGCAGCCAGGAAGGGGAGCTTTCACCCCTCCACTTT.

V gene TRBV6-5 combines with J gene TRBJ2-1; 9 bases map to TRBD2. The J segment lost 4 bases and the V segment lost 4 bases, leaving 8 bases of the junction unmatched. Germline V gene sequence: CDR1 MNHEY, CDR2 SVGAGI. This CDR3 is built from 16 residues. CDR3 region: CASSSAGGLLYNEQFF. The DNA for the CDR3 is TGTGCCAGCAGTTCAGCGGGGGGACTCTTATACAATGAGCAGTTCTTC.

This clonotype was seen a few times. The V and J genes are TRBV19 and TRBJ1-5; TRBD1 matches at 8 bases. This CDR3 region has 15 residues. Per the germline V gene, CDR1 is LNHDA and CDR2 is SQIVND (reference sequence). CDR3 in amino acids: CAIAPHGQGQQPQHF. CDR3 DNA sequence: TGTGCGATAGCCCCCCATGGACAGGGCCAGCAGCCCCAGCATTTT.

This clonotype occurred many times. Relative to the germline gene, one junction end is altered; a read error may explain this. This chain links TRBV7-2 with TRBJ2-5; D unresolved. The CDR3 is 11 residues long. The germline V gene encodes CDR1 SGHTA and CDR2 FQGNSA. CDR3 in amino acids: CASSLFWTQYF. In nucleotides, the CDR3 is TGTGCCAGTAGCTTATTTTGGACCCAGTACTTC.

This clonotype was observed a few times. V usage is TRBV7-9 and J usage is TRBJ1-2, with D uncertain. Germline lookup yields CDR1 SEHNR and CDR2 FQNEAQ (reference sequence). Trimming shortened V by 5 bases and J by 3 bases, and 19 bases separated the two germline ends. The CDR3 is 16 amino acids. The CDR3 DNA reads TGTGCCAGCAGCCCCCTAGCGAAGCCAAGAGACTATGGCTACACCTTC. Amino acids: CASSPLAKPRDYGYTF.

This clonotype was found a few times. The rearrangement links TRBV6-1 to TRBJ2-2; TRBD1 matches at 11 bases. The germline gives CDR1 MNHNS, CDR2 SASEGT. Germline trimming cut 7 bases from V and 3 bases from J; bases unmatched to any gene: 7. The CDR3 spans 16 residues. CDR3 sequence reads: CASIIGQGADTGELFF. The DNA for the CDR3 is TGTGCCAGCATAATCGGACAGGGGGCTGACACCGGGGAGCTGTTTTTT.

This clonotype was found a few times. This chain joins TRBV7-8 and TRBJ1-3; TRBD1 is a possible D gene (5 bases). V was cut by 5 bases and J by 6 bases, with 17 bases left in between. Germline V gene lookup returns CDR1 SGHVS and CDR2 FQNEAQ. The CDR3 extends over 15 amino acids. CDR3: CASSELRGVVNTIYF. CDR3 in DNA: TGTGCCAGCAGCGAGCTGCGGGGGGTAGTAAACACCATATATTTT.